This TCR beta chain was retrieved from a study of blood T cell repertoires in COVID-19. The overall study: The United States, Italy and Spain provided the acute and convalescent COVID-19 samples. T cells, B-cell-depleted T cells, or PBMCs supplied cDNA or gDNA.

Profiling relied on immunoSEQ multiplex PCR, and the TCRdb table lists in-frame clones only, not all of them. The top ten clones hold 6.2% of a sample with 200,000 to 250,000 clones, 70% to 90% of them seen once. The CDR3 runs to 17 residues. The V gene end was trimmed by 1 base and the J gene end by 0 bases; junction bases not matched to a gene: 1. Germline loops: CDR1 LGHNA, CDR2 YSLEER. The chain employs TRBV4-3 and TRBJ2-1; 12 positions match TRBD2. The clonotype originates from a man in his 60s with acute or convalescent COVID-19. The material sequenced was peripheral blood. Here the CDR3 DNA reads TGCGCCAGCAGCCAAGGGACTAGCGGGAACTCCTACAATGAGCAGTTCTTC. It encodes CASSQGTSGNSYNEQFF.